This T cell receptor beta chain appears in the sequencing data of a study of OX40 agonist ivuxolimab in advanced cancers. For the study at large: Patients enrolled in dose escalation were diagnosed with hepatocellular carcinoma, melanoma, renal cell or head and neck cancer. Overall study findings and caveats: The mean number of expanded clones was higher in CD8+ T cells than in CD4+. Low normalized T-cell clonal expansion was additionally recorded for some nonresponders.

For this clone: Its specificity is unknown.

This table comes from immunoSEQ multiplex PCR, and its TCRdb copy is limited to in-frame clones, with some not included. The sample shows some 74,000 clones, roughly 91% of them seen only once. The CDR3 sequence is 13 residues long. Germline CDR1 and CDR2: SGDLS and YYNGEE. Trimming left V 1 base short and J 6 bases short, with 9 bases between. Sequenced here: CD4+ or CD8+ T cells sorted from blood, sampled in a trial of the OX40 agonist ivuxolimab. The sequence was obtained from an adult with an advanced solid tumor such as melanoma, head and neck, liver or kidney cancer. The V and J genes are TRBV9 and TRBJ2-3; D unclear. The CDR3 nucleotides read TGTGCCAGCAGCGTATCCCCCGGGGATACGCAGTATTTT. Translation: CASSVSPGDTQYF.